The following is a T cell receptor beta chain sequence with its context. Its antigen is unidentified. The V gene's germline CDR1 is MNHNS and CDR2 SASEGT. Trimming left V 3 bases short and J 1 base short, with 12 bases between. This CDR3 is built from 15 residues. This sample is drawn from a study of cytomegalovirus exposure and HLA in healthy donors. Broader study findings: The investigators catalogued 164 TCR beta chains as cytomegalovirus-associated. Owing to their indistinguishability, certain V segments, notably TRBV6-2 and TRBV6-3, were excluded. One cluster of highly shared sequence variants probably arose as a sequencing artifact. Available immune exposure information covered CMV serostatus only.

Use of 60 Vbeta and 13 Jbeta primers characterized the PCR. Clones were read by immunoSEQ multiplex PCR, and TCRdb kept only the in-frame ones, dropping some. The data contain about 160,000 clones, 79% of them singletons. The TCR comes from a man aged 35 to 55 in good health and CMV-seronegative. The gene calls are TRBV6-1 and TRBJ1-2; D possibly corresponds to TRBD1 (6 bases). Sequenced material: PBMCs. DNA of the CDR3: TGTGCCAGCAGTGATTCTGGACAGTATAACTATGGCTACACCTTC. This gives the protein CASSDSGQYNYGYTF.